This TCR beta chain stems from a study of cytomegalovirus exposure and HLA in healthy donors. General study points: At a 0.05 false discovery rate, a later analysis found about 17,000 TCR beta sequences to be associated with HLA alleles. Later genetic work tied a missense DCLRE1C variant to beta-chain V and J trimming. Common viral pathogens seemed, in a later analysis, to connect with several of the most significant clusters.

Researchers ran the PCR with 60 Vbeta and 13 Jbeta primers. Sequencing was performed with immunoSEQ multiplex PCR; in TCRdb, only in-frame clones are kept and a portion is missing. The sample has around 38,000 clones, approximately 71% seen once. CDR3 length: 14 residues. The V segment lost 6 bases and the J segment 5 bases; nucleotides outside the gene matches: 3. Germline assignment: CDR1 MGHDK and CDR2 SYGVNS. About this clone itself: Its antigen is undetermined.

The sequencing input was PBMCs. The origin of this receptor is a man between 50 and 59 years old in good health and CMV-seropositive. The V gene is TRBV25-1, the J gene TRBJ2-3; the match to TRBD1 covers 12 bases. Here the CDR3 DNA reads TGTGCCAGCAGCGGGACAGGGGGCTTAGATACGCAGTATTTT. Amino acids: CASSGTGGLDTQYF.